This T cell receptor beta chain stems from a study of T cell responses to AZD1222 COVID-19 vaccine. TCRdb's table, derived via immunoSEQ multiplex PCR, lists solely in-frame clones and lacks some. The repertoire holds around 120,000 clones, with around nine tenths as singletons. The sequenced sample was peripheral blood, obtained on day 0 of AZD1222 vaccination. This clonotype was sampled from an adult in good health.

CDR3 region: CASSLERGDSYEQYF. The CDR3 DNA sequence: TGTGCCAGCAGCTTAGAGCGCGGGGACTCCTACGAGCAGTACTTC. This rearrangement joins TRBV7-2 to TRBJ2-7; D may be TRBD2 (6 bases). Germline CDR1 and CDR2: SGHTA and FQGNSA. The CDR3 totals 15 residues. Deletions cut 1 base from V and 0 bases from J, with 10 bases between.